What follows describes a single TCR beta chain. As yet, its antigen is unknown. The data originate from a study of blood T cells in healthy people across ages. Whole-study results and caveats: When set beside aged donors, long-lived donors presented more naive CD4+ cells and higher diversity. Roughly linear declines in TCR beta diversity per million T cells occurred with age. Bulk PBMC profiling left naive and antigen-experienced comparisons inconclusive.

Then a second PCR, running about 7 to 11 cycles, was carried out with a sample-barcoded 5' primer and a J-beta primer mix. A tag from a template-switch adaptor with 12 random nucleotides marked each cDNA molecule. From the 5' RACE reads, TCRdb called clonotypes with MiXCR, one entry per CDR3 protein. Of 600,000 to 650,000 distinct CDR3 sequences in the sample, under 70% are singletons; the top ten hold over 30%. This clonotype was obtained from a man aged 55 to 70 in good health. Specimen: blood.

CDR3 sequence (DNA): TGTGCCAGCAGTTTAAGCGGGGGAATCCCTAGGGACGAGCAGTACTTC. This encodes CASSLSGGIPRDEQYF. The V gene is TRBV27, the J gene TRBJ2-7; 8 positions agree with TRBD2. Germline CDR1 is MNHEY and CDR2 is SMNVEV (reference sequence). The length of the CDR3 is 16 residues. Germline trimming cut 2 bases from V and 5 bases from J; bases unmatched to any gene: 11.